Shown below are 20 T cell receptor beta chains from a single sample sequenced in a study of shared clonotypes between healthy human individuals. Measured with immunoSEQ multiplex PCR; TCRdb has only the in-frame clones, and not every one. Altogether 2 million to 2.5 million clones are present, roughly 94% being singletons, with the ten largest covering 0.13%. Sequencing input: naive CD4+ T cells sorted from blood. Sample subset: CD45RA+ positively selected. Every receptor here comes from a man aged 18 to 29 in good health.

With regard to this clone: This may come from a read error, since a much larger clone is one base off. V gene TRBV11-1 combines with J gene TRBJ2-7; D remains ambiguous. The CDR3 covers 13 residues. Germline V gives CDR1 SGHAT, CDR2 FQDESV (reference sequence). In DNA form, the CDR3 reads TGTGCCAGCAGCTTACACAGCTCCTGCGAGCAGTACTTC. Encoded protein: CASSLHSSCEQYF.

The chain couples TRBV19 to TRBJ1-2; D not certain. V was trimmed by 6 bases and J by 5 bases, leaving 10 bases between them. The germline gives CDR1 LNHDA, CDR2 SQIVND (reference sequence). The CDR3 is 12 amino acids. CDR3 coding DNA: TGTGCCAGTAGGGAACCGCCTTATGGCTACACCTTC. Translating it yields CASREPPYGYTF.

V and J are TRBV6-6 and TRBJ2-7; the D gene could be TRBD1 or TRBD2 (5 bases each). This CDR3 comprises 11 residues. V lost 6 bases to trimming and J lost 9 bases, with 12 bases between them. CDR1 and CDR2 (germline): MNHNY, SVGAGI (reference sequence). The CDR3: CASSSMGVQYF. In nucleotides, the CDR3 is TGTGCCAGCAGCTCTATGGGGGTGCAGTACTTC.

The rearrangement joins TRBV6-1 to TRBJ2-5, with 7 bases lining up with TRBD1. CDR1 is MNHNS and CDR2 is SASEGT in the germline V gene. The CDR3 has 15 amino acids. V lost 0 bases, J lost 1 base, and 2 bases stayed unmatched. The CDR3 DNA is TGTGCCAGCAGTGAAGCGGACAGGACCCAAGAGACCCAGTACTTC. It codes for CASSEADRTQETQYF.

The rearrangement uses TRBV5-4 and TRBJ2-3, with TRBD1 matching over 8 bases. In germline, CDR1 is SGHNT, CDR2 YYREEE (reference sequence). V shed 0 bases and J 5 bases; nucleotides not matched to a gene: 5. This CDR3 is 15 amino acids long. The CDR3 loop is CASSLGQGAKDTQYF. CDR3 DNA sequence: TGTGCCAGCAGCTTGGGGCAGGGGGCGAAAGATACGCAGTATTTT.

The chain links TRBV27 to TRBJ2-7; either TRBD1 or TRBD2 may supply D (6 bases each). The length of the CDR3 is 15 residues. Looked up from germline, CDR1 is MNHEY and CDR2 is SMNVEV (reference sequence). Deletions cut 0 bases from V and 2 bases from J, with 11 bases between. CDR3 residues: CASSLSGAGPYEQYF. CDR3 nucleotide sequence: TGTGCCAGCAGTTTATCGGGGGCGGGACCCTACGAGCAGTACTTC.

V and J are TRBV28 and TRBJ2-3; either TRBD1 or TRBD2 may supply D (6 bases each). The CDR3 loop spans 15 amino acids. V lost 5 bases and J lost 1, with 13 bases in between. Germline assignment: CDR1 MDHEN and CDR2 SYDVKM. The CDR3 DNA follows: TGTGCCAGCAGTCCTAGGGGGGTCGGCACAGATACGCAGTATTTT. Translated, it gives CASSPRGVGTDTQYF.

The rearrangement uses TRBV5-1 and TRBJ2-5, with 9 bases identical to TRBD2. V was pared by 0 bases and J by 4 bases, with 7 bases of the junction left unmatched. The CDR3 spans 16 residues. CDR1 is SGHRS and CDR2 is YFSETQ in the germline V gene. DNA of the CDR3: TGCGCCAGCAGCTTGGCCCCTCTAGCGGGATCAGAGACCCAGTACTTC. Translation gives CASSLAPLAGSETQYF. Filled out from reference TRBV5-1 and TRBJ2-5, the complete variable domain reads KAGVTQTPRYLIKTRGQQVTLSCSPISGHRSVSWYQQTPGQGLQFLFEYFSETQRNKGNFPGRFSGRQFSNSRSEMNVSTLELGDSALYLCASSLAPLAGSETQYFGPGTRLLVL.

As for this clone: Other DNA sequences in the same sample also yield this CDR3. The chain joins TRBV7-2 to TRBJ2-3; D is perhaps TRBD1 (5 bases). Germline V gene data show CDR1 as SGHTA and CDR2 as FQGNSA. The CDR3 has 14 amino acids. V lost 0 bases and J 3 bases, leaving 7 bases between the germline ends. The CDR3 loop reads CASSLAGPTDTQYF. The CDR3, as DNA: TGTGCCAGCAGCTTAGCGGGGCCAACAGATACGCAGTATTTT.

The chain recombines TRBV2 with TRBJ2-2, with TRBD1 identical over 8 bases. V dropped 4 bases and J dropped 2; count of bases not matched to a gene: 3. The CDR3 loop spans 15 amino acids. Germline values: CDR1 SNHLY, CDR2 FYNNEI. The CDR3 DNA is TGTGCCAGCAGTGGACAGGGGCCTAACACCGGGGAGCTGTTTTTT. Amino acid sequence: CASSGQGPNTGELFF.

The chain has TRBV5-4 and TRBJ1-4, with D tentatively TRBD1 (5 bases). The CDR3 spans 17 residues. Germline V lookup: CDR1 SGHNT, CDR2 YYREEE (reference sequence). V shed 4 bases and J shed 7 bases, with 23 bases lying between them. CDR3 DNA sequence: TGTGCCAGCAGCCGGGGGATTTTGGGGGACGAGATTGAAAAACTGTTTTTT. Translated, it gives CASSRGILGDEIEKLFF.

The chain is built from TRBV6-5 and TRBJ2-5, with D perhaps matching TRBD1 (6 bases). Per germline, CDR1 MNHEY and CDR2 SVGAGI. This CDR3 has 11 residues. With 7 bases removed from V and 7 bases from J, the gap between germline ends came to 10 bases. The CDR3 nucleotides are TGTGCCAGCACTCAAGGGGGGACCCAGTACTTC. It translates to CASTQGGTQYF.

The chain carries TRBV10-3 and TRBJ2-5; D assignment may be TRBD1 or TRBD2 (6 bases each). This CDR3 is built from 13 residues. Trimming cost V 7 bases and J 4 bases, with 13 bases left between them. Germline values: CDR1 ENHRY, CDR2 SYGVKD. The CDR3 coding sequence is TGTGCCATCAACACAGGGAGGTTAGAGACCCAGTACTTC. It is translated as CAINTGRLETQYF.

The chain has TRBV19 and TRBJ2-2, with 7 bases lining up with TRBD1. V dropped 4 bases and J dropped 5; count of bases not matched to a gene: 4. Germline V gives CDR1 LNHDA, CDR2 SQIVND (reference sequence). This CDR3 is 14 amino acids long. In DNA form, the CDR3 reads TGTGCCAGTAGTACCACAGGGGAAACCGGGGAGCTGTTTTTT. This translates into CASSTTGETGELFF.

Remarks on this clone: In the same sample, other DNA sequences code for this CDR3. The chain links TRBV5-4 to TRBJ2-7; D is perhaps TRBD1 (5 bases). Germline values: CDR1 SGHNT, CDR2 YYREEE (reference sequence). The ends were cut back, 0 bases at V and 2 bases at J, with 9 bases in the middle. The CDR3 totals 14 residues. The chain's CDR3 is CASSLAQGPYEQYF. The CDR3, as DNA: TGTGCCAGCAGCTTGGCCCAGGGCCCCTACGAGCAGTACTTC.

The CDR3 DNA reads as TGTGCCAGCAGTGCCGGGACAGGACTCAATCAGCCCCAGCATTTT. Translating it yields CASSAGTGLNQPQHF. This chain links TRBV2 with TRBJ1-5; 8 bases align to TRBD1. CDR3 length: 15 residues. CDR1 is SNHLY, CDR2 FYNNEI, per germline. V was pared by 4 bases and J by 3 bases, with 5 bases of the junction left unmatched. Using reference TRBV2 and TRBJ1-5 for the parts outside the CDR3, the full variable domain is EPEVTQTPSHQVTQMGQEVILRCVPISNHLYFYWYRQILGQKVEFLVSFYNNEISEKSEIFDDQFSVERPDGSNFTLKIRSTKLEDSAMYFCASSAGTGLNQPQHFGDGTRLSIL.

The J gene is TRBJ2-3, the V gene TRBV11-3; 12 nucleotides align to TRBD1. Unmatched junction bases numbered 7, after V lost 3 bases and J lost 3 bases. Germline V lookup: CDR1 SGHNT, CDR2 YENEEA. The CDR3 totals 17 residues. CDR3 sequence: CASSFAGTGGLTDTQYF. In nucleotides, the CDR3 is TGTGCCAGCAGCTTCGCCGGGACAGGGGGCCTTACAGATACGCAGTATTTT.

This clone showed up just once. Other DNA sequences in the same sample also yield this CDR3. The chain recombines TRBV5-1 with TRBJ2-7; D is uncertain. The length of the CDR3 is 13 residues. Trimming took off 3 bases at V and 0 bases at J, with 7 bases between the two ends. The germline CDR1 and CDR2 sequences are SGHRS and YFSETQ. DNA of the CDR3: TGCGCCAGCAGCTCTCCAGGCTCCTACGAGCAGTACTTC. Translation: CASSSPGSYEQYF. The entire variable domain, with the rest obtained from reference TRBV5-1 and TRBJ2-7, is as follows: KAGVTQTPRYLIKTRGQQVTLSCSPISGHRSVSWYQQTPGQGLQFLFEYFSETQRNKGNFPGRFSGRQFSNSRSEMNVSTLELGDSALYLCASSSPGSYEQYFGPGTRLTVT.

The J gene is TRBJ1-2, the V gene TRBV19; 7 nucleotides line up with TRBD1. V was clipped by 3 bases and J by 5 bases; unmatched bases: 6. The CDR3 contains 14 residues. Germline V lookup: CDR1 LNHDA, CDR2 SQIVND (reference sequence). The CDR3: CASSMSGTAYGYTF. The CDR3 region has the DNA TGTGCCAGTAGTATGTCCGGGACAGCGTATGGCTACACCTTC.

DNA for the CDR3: TGTGCCAGCAGTGACTTAGGCAGCTATGGCTACACCTTC. Translated: CASSDLGSYGYTF. This chain joins TRBV2 and TRBJ1-2; D is ambiguous. The CDR3 loop spans 13 amino acids. Trimming stripped 3 bases from V and 4 bases from J, with 9 bases between. Per the germline V gene, CDR1 is SNHLY and CDR2 is FYNNEI.